This entry features one T cell receptor (beta chain) sequence. Its matching antigen is unknown. This CDR3 has 14 amino acids. V dropped 8 bases and J dropped 0 bases, with 13 bases sitting between them. The germline gives CDR1 MNHEY, CDR2 SVGAGI. This specimen comes from a study of cytomegalovirus exposure and HLA in healthy donors. Study-wide points: Presence/absence analyses assumed roughly uniform sequencing depth across donors. The authors later linked a missense DCLRE1C variant to TCR beta V- and J-gene trimming.

PCR was performed using 60 Vbeta and 13 Jbeta primers. Clones were read by immunoSEQ multiplex PCR, and TCRdb kept only the in-frame ones, dropping some. The sample lists about 180,000 clones; roughly 76% were seen once. Sample: PBMCs. The chain carries TRBV6-5 and TRBJ1-2, with D possibly being TRBD1 (5 bases). This TCR came from a woman aged 18-30 years in good health and CMV-seropositive. The CDR3: CASRPQGTNYGYTF. DNA of the CDR3: TGTGCCAGCCGTCCGCAGGGTACTAACTATGGCTACACCTTC.